These 15 T cell receptor beta chains were sequenced from one sample in a study of glioma-infiltrating T cells. Using RNA template, CDR3s of TCR alpha and beta were amplified with iRepertoire arm-PCR. TCRdb re-called the multiplex PCR reads through MiXCR, storing one row per CDR3 protein. Found here are approximately 110,000 distinct CDR3 sequences, approximately 25% of them singletons; the top ten hold around 15%. The specimen sequenced was glioma tissue, nonneoplastic brain tissue, or PBMCs (not recorded which). Receptors were obtained from a human donor with low-grade glioma or glioblastoma, undergoing nonglioma brain surgery, or in good health (not recorded which).

Notes on this clonotype: This may stem from a read error, because a much larger clone lies one nucleotide away. The chain links TRBV4-1 to TRBJ1-1; D is undetermined. Looked up from germline, CDR1 is MGHRA and CDR2 is YSYEKL. This CDR3 has 14 amino acids. CDR3 sequence reads: CASSQDRLNTEASF. CDR3 DNA sequence: TGCGCCAGCAGCCAAGATCGACTAAACACTGAAGCTTCCTTT.

The sample holds a few counts of this clonotype. CDR3 in amino acids: CSVEPRLSGTMADTQYF. CDR3 in DNA: TGCAGCGTTGAACCCCGTTTAAGCGGGACTATGGCAGATACGCAGTATTTT. The gene calls are TRBV29-1 and TRBJ2-3; 7 nucleotides align to TRBD2. CDR3 length: 17 residues. CDR1 and CDR2 (germline): SQVTM, ANQGSEA. Trimming removed 2 bases from V and 4 bases from J; junction bases left unmatched: 15.

This clonotype was counted ten times or more. This chain joins TRBV6-1 and TRBJ2-4; D gene uncertain. The CDR3 sequence is 13 residues long. Trimming pared 5 bases from V and 7 bases from J, leaving 12 bases between. Looked up from germline, CDR1 is MNHNS and CDR2 is SASEGT. CDR3 residues: CASSTLWGNIQYF. CDR3 in DNA: TGTGCCAGCAGTACCTTGTGGGGTAACATTCAGTACTTC.

This clonotype was seen at least ten times. The CDR3 protein is CASSVRVTNTGELFF. The CDR3 bases are TGTGCCAGTAGTGTTCGGGTGACGAACACCGGGGAGCTGTTTTTT. This chain joins TRBV19 and TRBJ2-2; no definite D call. CDR3 length: 15 amino acids. The germline CDR1 and CDR2 sequences are LNHDA and SQIVND (reference sequence). V was pared by 5 bases and J by 0 bases, with 10 bases between.

The chain employs TRBV28 and TRBJ2-1; no firm D call. The CDR3 sequence is 12 residues long. The V gene lost 6 bases and the J gene lost 6 bases, with 9 bases spanning the gap. Germline V gives CDR1 MDHEN, CDR2 SYDVKM. CDR3 region: CASSEQSNEQFF. CDR3 nucleotides: TGTGCCAGCAGCGAACAGAGCAATGAGCAGTTCTTC. The entire variable domain, with the rest obtained from reference TRBV28 and TRBJ2-1, is as follows: DVKVTQSSRYLVKRTGEKVFLECVQDMDHENMFWYRQDPGLGLRLIYFSYDVKMKEKGDIPEGYSVSREKKERFSLILESASTNQTSMYLCASSEQSNEQFFGPGTRLTVL.

This clonotype was seen only a few times. The J gene is TRBJ2-3, the V gene TRBV5-1; D is perhaps TRBD2 (6 bases). The V end lost 7 bases, the J end lost 2 bases, and 11 bases lay between the germline ends. Looked up from germline, CDR1 is SGHRS and CDR2 is YFSETQ. The CDR3 runs 13 residues. The chain's CDR3 is CASGEAPTDTQYF. CDR3 nucleotides: TGCGCCAGCGGGGAGGCCCCCACAGATACGCAGTATTTT.

This chain links TRBV12-3 or TRBV12-4 with TRBJ2-3; 10 nucleotides match TRBD2. This CDR3 comprises 17 residues. V lost 0 bases to trimming and J lost 3 bases; unmatched junction nucleotides: 6. CDR3 coding DNA: TGTGCCAGCAGTTTAGCTACTAGCGGGATTAAAACAGATACGCAGTATTTT. Translation gives CASSLATSGIKTDTQYF.

This clonotype was detected many times. This chain joins TRBV7-9 and TRBJ2-3; weak D call: TRBD2 (6 bases). The ends were cut back, 0 bases at V and 0 bases at J, with 10 bases in the middle. CDR3 length: 16 amino acids. Per the germline V gene, CDR1 is SEHNR and CDR2 is FQNEAQ (reference sequence). The CDR3 sequence is CASSLAEGTSTDTQYF. The CDR3 nucleotides are TGTGCCAGCAGCTTAGCTGAAGGGACTAGCACAGATACGCAGTATTTT.

V usage is TRBV20-1 and J usage is TRBJ2-3; D is unclear. The end of the DNA aligns better with TRBJ1-5, so the J call may be wrong. This CDR3 spans 17 amino acids. Germline CDR1 reads DFQATT; CDR2 reads SNEGSKA (reference sequence). The CDR3 region is CSASSHSRSDLTDTQHF. The DNA for the CDR3 is TGCAGTGCTAGCTCCCATAGTCGGAGCGACCTCACAGATACGCAGCATTTT.

This clonotype came up many times. The rearrangement links TRBV5-5 to TRBJ2-1; D remains unclear. The CDR3 length is 15 residues. V lost 3 bases and J 1 base, leaving 11 bases between the germline ends. The germline CDR1 and CDR2 sequences are SGHKS and YYEKEE (reference sequence). The CDR3 DNA is TGTGCCAGCAGCTCAACCCTGGGGTCCTACAATGAGCAGTTCTTC. This codes for CASSSTLGSYNEQFF.

Regarding this clonotype: This clone may be a read error of a much larger clone one base away. This chain links TRBV19 with TRBJ2-7; TRBD2 matches at 7 bases. CDR3 length equals 15 residues. Germline V gene lookup returns CDR1 LNHDA and CDR2 SQIVND (reference sequence). The CDR3: CASSPSAGSSYERYF. CDR3 DNA: TGTGCCAGTAGTCCTTCAGCGGGAAGCTCCTACGAGCGGTACTTC. The variable domain in full, completed from reference TRBV19 and TRBJ2-7, reads DGGITQSPKYLFRKEGQNVTLSCEQNLNHDAMYWYRQDPGQGLRLIYYSQIVNDFQKGDIAEGYSVSREKKESFPLTVTSAQKNPTAFYLCASSPSAGSSYERYFGPGTRLTVT.

The V call is TRBV4-1, the J call TRBJ2-3; D is uncertain. The better agreement between TRBJ1-5 and the DNA end casts doubt on the J call. CDR1 and CDR2 (germline): MGHRA, YSYEKL. CDR3 length: 14 amino acids. The CDR3 region has the DNA TGCGCCAGCAGCGCTCAGAGGAGCACAGATACGCAGCATTTT. Translated, it gives CASSAQRSTDTQHF.

This clonotype was observed many times. This chain connects TRBV19 to TRBJ2-5; a possible D gene is TRBD2 (5 bases). There are 16 residues in the CDR3. V was clipped by 3 bases and J by 0 bases, with 14 bases between them. The germline V gene encodes CDR1 LNHDA and CDR2 SQIVND (reference sequence). In DNA form, the CDR3 reads TGTGCCAGTAGTATGGAAGGACGGAGGTACCAAGAGACCCAGTACTTC. It encodes CASSMEGRRYQETQYF.

This clonotype was seen at least ten times. The rearrangement joins TRBV29-1 to TRBJ2-3, with 7 bases aligning to TRBD2. Per germline, CDR1 SQVTM and CDR2 ANQGSEA. This CDR3 region has 13 residues. J lost 4 bases, V lost 5 bases, and 6 bases had no gene match. The CDR3 DNA is TGCAGCGTTATGGGGGGAGGGCCAGATACGCAGTATTTT. Its protein is CSVMGGGPDTQYF.

Of note for this clonotype: Being one base from a much bigger clone, this may be a read error. The chain couples TRBV14 to TRBJ1-2; possibly TRBD1 for D (5 bases). Looked up from germline, CDR1 is SGHDN and CDR2 is FVKESK. The CDR3 covers 13 residues. The CDR3 is CASSEGTAYGHTF. The CDR3 DNA reads as TGTGCCAGCAGCGAAGGGACCGCCTATGGCCACACCTTC.